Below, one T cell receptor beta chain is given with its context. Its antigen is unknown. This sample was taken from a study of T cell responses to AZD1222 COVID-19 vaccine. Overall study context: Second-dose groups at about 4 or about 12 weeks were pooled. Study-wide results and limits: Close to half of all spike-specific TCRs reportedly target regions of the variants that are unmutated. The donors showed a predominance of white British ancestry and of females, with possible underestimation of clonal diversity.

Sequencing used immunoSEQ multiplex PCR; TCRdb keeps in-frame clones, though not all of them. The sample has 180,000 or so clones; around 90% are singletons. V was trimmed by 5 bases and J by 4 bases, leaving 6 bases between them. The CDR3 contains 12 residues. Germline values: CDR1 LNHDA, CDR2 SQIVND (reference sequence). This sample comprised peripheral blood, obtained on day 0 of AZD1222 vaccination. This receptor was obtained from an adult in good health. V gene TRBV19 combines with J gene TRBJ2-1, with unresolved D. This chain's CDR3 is CASSASYNEQFF. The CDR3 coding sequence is TGTGCCAGTAGTGCCTCTTACAATGAGCAGTTCTTC.